This T cell receptor (beta chain) was found in a study of T cells expressing NK-cell markers (dated by TCRdb to about 2020). About the full investigation: TCR beta-chain repertoires were profiled in sorted CD3+CD56+NKG2C+, CD3+CD56+NKG2C- and CD3+CD56-NKG2C+ T-cell subsets from fewer than 10 donors. Among the eight sequenced donors, seven were HCMV-seropositive and one was HCMV-seronegative. The eight sequenced donors were randomly selected healthy volunteers, three men and five women. Sequencing of the libraries produced 2 x 150 bp reads on Illumina HiSeq 2000/2500, MiSeq or NextSeq. What the work shows at the level of the full study, not this receptor alone: Those dominant clonotypes were again the most abundant among CD3+CD56-NKG2C+ cells in four donors, at roughly 25-60.1%. Whether the expanded NKG2C-expressing T cell clones were specific for HCMV antigens was left unclear. In six donors, the dominant CD3+CD56+NKG2C+ clonotypes ranked among the top 10 CD8+ clonotypes, making up about 1.0-8% of CD8+ T cells.

To determine HCMV serostatus, a commercial ELISA kit was used to detect HCMV-specific IgG in serum. Ficoll density gradient centrifugation was used to isolate peripheral blood mononuclear cells from blood. The sequencer listed for this sample is Illumina HiSeq 2000. TCR beta cDNA libraries were made by 5'RACE template switching that added a universal primer site and unique molecular identifiers. cDNA synthesis was primed from the TCR beta constant segment, followed by two successive PCR amplification steps. In the authors' own workflow: MIGEC handled demultiplexing of the reads and grouping by UMI, while MiTCR was used to assemble and quantify clonotypes. To exclude erroneous sequences, only TCR cDNA sequences supported by at least two reads were retained. The tcR package was used for downstream repertoire analysis, and clonotypes were matched across fractions by CDR3 nucleotide sequence plus V segment. VDJmatch was used to annotate antigen specificity against VDJdb, with one amino acid substitution in CDR3 permitted. The reads went through TCRdb reprocessing, and each CDR3 protein sequence gets one entry with no DNA. The V and J calls and clone size are TCRdb's, not the authors'. This sample's table has entries for fewer than 200,000 distinct CDR3 sequences. The ten largest clones represent 15% to 20% of the sample.

On this clonotype itself: The antigen it recognizes is unknown.

Including cysteine and phenylalanine, the CDR3 has 16 amino acids. No DNA was logged. As encoded in the germline V gene, CDR1 is MNHEY while CDR2 is SVGEGT. The receptor's source is a woman aged 18 to 75 in good health. In this chain, TRBV6-2 or TRBV6-3 is recombined with TRBJ2-7; the D call of TRBD1 rests on TCRdb alone, since no DNA is present to check it. The material sequenced was blood T cells: a sorted CD56 or NKG2C T cell subset, CD4+ or CD8+ T cells, or bulk PBMC T cells (not recorded which). The CDR3 sequence is CASSYLLRTGGSEQYF.